These 14 T cell receptor beta chains were sequenced from one sample in a study of blood T cells in healthy people across ages. A second PCR, run for about 7 to 11 cycles, used a sample-barcoded 5' primer plus a J-beta primer mix. TCRdb recomputed calls from the 5' RACE reads with MiXCR, one row per CDR3 protein. Of approximately 680,000 distinct CDR3 sequences in the sample, 32% were seen once. Sequenced input: blood. These receptors all come from an elderly woman in good health.

This clonotype was counted a few times. This sequence joins TRBV4-3 and TRBJ1-6, with D possibly being TRBD1 (5 bases). Germline V gives CDR1 LGHNA, CDR2 YSLEER. The CDR3 extends over 16 amino acids. Deletions cut 0 bases from V and 7 bases from J, with 13 bases between. As DNA, the CDR3 is TGCGCCAGCAGCCAAGATGAGGGGTTGGGGAATTCACCCCTCCACTTT. It specifies CASSQDEGLGNSPLHF.

The rearrangement links TRBV5-1 to TRBJ2-5, with D tentatively TRBD2 (5 bases). Germline CDR1 is SGHRS and CDR2 is YFSETQ. The CDR3 is made up of 13 amino acids. V shed 0 bases and J shed 9 bases, with 12 bases lying between them. The CDR3 DNA follows: TGCGCCAGCAGCTTGGCGGGGAAGGAGGCCCAGTACTTC. As protein: CASSLAGKEAQYF.

V usage is TRBV20-1 and J usage is TRBJ2-1; the match to TRBD2 covers 7 bases. Per the germline V gene, CDR1 is DFQATT and CDR2 is SNEGSKA (reference sequence). V trimming: 2 bases; J trimming: 5 bases; junction bases outside the gene matches: 6. The CDR3 spans 14 residues. CDR3 region: CSARSSGVHNEQFF. In nucleotides, the CDR3 is TGCAGTGCTAGATCCAGCGGGGTCCACAATGAGCAGTTCTTC.

There are many counts of this clonotype. The V and J genes are TRBV7-9 and TRBJ2-5, with D uncertain. The CDR3 extends over 13 amino acids. Germline V gives CDR1 SEHNR, CDR2 FQNEAQ (reference sequence). Trimming pared 2 bases from V and 5 bases from J, leaving 9 bases between. CDR3 bases: TGTGCCAGCAGCTTACCCGCTACGGAGACCCAGTACTTC. Translating it yields CASSLPATETQYF. Full variable domain (outside the CDR3, taken from reference TRBV7-9 and TRBJ2-5): DTGVSQNPRHKITKRGQNVTFRCDPISEHNRLYWYRQTLGQGPEFLTYFQNEAQLEKSRLLSDRFSAERPKGSFSTLEIQRTEQGDSAMYLCASSLPATETQYFGPGTRLLVL.

This clonotype was found many times. This sequence joins TRBV4-2 and TRBJ2-1, with 8 nucleotides matching TRBD2. V lost 4 bases to trimming and J lost 0 bases; unmatched junction nucleotides: 2. CDR3 length: 15 amino acids. Germline CDR1 and CDR2: LGHNA and YNFKEQ. This chain's CDR3 is CASSPGTSSYNEQFF. The CDR3 DNA is TGTGCCAGCAGCCCCGGGACTAGCTCCTACAATGAGCAGTTCTTC.

This clonotype was counted at least ten times. V and J are TRBV5-1 and TRBJ2-7; D may be TRBD1 or TRBD2 (5 bases each). The germline CDR1 and CDR2 sequences are SGHRS and YFSETQ. With 0 bases removed from V and 4 bases from J, the gap between germline ends came to 11 bases. CDR3 size: 14 residues. The CDR3 bases are TGCGCCAGCAGCTTGGGGGGGACGGTTTACGAGCAGTACTTC. This codes for CASSLGGTVYEQYF. Using reference TRBV5-1 and TRBJ2-7 for the parts outside the CDR3, the full variable domain is KAGVTQTPRYLIKTRGQQVTLSCSPISGHRSVSWYQQTPGQGLQFLFEYFSETQRNKGNFPGRFSGRQFSNSRSEMNVSTLELGDSALYLCASSLGGTVYEQYFGPGTRLTVT.

This chain links TRBV20-1 with TRBJ2-5; perhaps TRBD2 as D (5 bases). The germline V and J ends were trimmed by 0 bases and 1 base, with 12 bases remaining between them. Looked up from germline, CDR1 is DFQATT and CDR2 is SNEGSKA (reference sequence). The CDR3 sequence is 15 residues long. The CDR3 sequence is CSARDPAGFQETQYF. In DNA, the CDR3 is TGCAGTGCTAGAGATCCCGCGGGCTTCCAAGAGACCCAGTACTTC.

The rearrangement links TRBV10-3 to TRBJ1-1; tentatively, D is TRBD1 (5 bases). The germline CDR1 and CDR2 sequences are ENHRY and SYGVKD. The CDR3 sequence is 15 residues long. Trimming stripped 3 bases from V and 0 bases from J, with 11 bases between. CDR3 coding DNA: TGTGCCATCAGTGAAGGAGGCAGGGTGAACACTGAAGCTTTCTTT. Protein product: CAISEGGRVNTEAFF.

This clonotype turned up a few times. The chain has TRBV30 and TRBJ1-4; no clear D. This CDR3 comprises 12 residues. Germline V gives CDR1 GTSNPN, CDR2 SVGIG (reference sequence). Trimming cost V 2 bases and J 5 bases, with 6 bases left between them. The DNA for the CDR3 is TGTGCCTGGAGTTCCAGAAATGAAAAACTGTTTTTT. As protein: CAWSSRNEKLFF.

With regard to this clonotype: A read error is possible here, since a much larger clone lies one base away. The chain uses TRBV11-1 and TRBJ2-6; D unclear. CDR1 is SGHAT and CDR2 is FQDESV in the germline V gene (reference sequence). The CDR3 is made up of 15 amino acids. The CDR3 DNA follows: TGTACCAGCAGCCCCCTCCGCTCTGGGGCCAACGTCCTGACTTTC. Its translation: CTSSPLRSGANVLTF.

This sequence joins TRBV7-9 and TRBJ2-3, with TRBD1 matching over 9 bases. CDR3 length equals 13 residues. Germline V lookup: CDR1 SEHNR, CDR2 FQNEAQ (reference sequence). V shed 11 bases, J shed 6 bases, and the junction held 9 bases outside the gene matches. The CDR3 sequence is CAGGDRAADTQYF. The CDR3, as DNA: TGTGCCGGAGGGGACAGGGCCGCGGATACGCAGTATTTT. The variable domain in full, with the rest retrieved from reference TRBV7-9 and TRBJ2-3, is DTGVSQNPRHKITKRGQNVTFRCDPISEHNRLYWYRQTLGQGPEFLTYFQNEAQLEKSRLLSDRFSAERPKGSFSTLEIQRTEQGDSAMYLCAGGDRAADTQYFGPGTRLTVL.

V is TRBV20-1 and J is TRBJ2-4, with D possibly TRBD2 on 5 matching bases. TRBJ2-7 explains the end of the DNA better; the J call may be wrong. The CDR3 has 14 residues. Germline V gives CDR1 DFQATT, CDR2 SNEGSKA (reference sequence). The DNA of the CDR3 is TGCAGTGCTAGAGCAATGAGACTATCCCCCGAGCAGTACTTC. This encodes CSARAMRLSPEQYF.

Worth noting for this clonotype: This may arise from a read error, as a much more abundant clone is one base away. The chain couples TRBV9 to TRBJ2-1, with TRBD2 identical over 12 bases. The CDR3 has 18 amino acids. From germline, CDR1 is SGDLS and CDR2 YYNGEE. CDR3 sequence: CANSVETSGGPGYNEQFF. CDR3 DNA: TGTGCCAACAGCGTAGAAACTAGCGGGGGGCCGGGGTACAATGAGCAGTTCTTC.

The chain is built from TRBV15 and TRBJ2-1; 8 bases agree with TRBD2. There are 13 residues in the CDR3. CDR1 and CDR2 from the germline V gene are LNHNV and YYDKDF (reference sequence). The trim removed 8 bases at V and 4 bases at J, leaving 4 bases unmatched. The CDR3 region has the DNA TGTGCCACCGGAGCGGGGGTGTACAATGAGCAGTTCTTC. The encoded protein is CATGAGVYNEQFF.